This T cell receptor (beta chain) was profiled in a study of blood T cell repertoires in COVID-19. Looking at the study overall: There were acute and convalescent COVID-19 samples, and they came from the United States, Italy and Spain. The cDNA or gDNA used as material had been derived from T cells, B-cell-depleted T cells, or PBMCs.

The V gene lost 6 bases and the J gene lost 11 bases, with 19 bases spanning the gap. Germline CDR1 ENHRY, CDR2 SYGVKD. This CDR3 has 13 residues. The participants were between about 18 and 100 years old and came from about two dozen US areas. Assignment of participants to cohorts was predicated upon participant-reported clinical history. The assay was immunoSEQ multiplex PCR, and TCRdb's table has in-frame clones only and misses some. In the table there are around 150,000 clones, 84% of which are singletons. This receptor was obtained from a woman aged 50 to 60 with acute COVID-19. The chain uses TRBV10-3 and TRBJ1-1; D unresolved. Source material: PBMCs or T cells enriched from blood (not recorded which). CDR3 residues: CAIRLSTTRKAFF. CDR3 sequence (DNA): TGTGCCATCAGACTCAGTACTACAAGGAAGGCTTTCTTT.